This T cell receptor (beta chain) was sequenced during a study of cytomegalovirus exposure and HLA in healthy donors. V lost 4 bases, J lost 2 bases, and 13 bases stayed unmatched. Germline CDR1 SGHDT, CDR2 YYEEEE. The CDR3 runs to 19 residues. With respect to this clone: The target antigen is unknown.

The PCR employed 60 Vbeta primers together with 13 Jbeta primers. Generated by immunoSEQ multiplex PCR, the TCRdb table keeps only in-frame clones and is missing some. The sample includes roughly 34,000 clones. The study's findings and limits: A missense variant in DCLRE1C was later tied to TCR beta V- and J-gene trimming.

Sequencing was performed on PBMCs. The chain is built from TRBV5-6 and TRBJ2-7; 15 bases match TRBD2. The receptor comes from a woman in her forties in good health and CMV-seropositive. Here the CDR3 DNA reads TGTGCCAGCAGCGGTACAGGGGGACTAGCGGGAGGAAATACCTACGAGCAGTACTTC. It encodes CASSGTGGLAGGNTYEQYF.